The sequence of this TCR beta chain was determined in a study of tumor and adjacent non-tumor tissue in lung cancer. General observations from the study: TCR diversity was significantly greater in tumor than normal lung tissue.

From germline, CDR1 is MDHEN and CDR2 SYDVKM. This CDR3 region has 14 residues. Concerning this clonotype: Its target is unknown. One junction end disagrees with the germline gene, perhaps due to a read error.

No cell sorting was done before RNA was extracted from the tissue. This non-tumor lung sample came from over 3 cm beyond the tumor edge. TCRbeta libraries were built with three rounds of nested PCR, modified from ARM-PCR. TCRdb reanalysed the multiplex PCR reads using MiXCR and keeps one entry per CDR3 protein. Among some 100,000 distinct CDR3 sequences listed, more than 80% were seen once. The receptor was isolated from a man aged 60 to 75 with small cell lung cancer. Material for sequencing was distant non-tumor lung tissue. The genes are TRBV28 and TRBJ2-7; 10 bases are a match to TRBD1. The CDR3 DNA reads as TGTGCAAGCAGAACCGGGACAGGGGCCTACGGGCAGTACTTC. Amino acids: CASRTGTGAYGQYF. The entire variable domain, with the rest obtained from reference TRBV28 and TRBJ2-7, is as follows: DVKVTQSSRYLVKRTGEKVFLECVQDMDHENMFWYRQDPGLGLRLIYFSYDVKMKEKGDIPEGYSVSREKKERFSLILESASTNQTSMYLCASRTGTGAYGQYFGPGTRLTVT.